The rows below give T cell receptor beta chains drawn from one sample of a study of Graves' ophthalmopathy and Graves' hyperthyroidism. TCRdb analysed the multiplex PCR reads with MiXCR anew, one entry per CDR3 protein. The repertoire holds 200,000 to 250,000 distinct CDR3 sequences, with about a fifth as singletons. The sequencing input was peripheral blood. The source is a woman aged 45-60 years with Graves' ophthalmopathy. Both conserved end residues are part of each CDR3. A D gene is named only where the DNA matches it firmly. Clone size is given for some rows only: seen once, a few or many times, or a class if the clone is expanded.

CDR3: CSVKVGQGSGNTIYF; DNA: TGCAGCGTTAAGGTTGGCCAGGGCAGTGGAAACACCATATATTTT; size: -; D: -; J: TRBJ1-3; V: TRBV29-1
CDR3: CASSGLAGSFGEQYF; DNA: TGTGCCAGCAGTGGTCTAGCGGGAAGCTTTGGGGAGCAGTACTTC; size: many; D: TRBD2; J: TRBJ2-7; V: TRBV6-1
CDR3: CASTRQGDYEQYF; DNA: TGCGCCAGCACCAGACAGGGAGACTACGAGCAGTACTTC; size: many; D: TRBD1; J: TRBJ2-7; V: TRBV5-1
CDR3: CASSLGVGVEGYQNTEAFF; DNA: TGTGCCAGCAGCCTCGGGGTCGGGGTTGAGGGATACCAGAACACTGAAGCTTTCTTT; size: -; D: -; J: TRBJ1-1; V: TRBV6-2/TRBV6-3
CDR3: CASSLVGWGRTYEQYF; DNA: TGTGCCAGCAGCTTAGTGGGCTGGGGGCGAACCTACGAGCAGTACTTC; size: many; D: -; J: TRBJ2-7; V: TRBV7-2
CDR3: CASSLRTSGRGLETQYF; DNA: TGTGCCAGCAGTCTCCGGACTAGCGGGAGAGGCCTGGAGACCCAGTACTTC; size: many; D: TRBD2; J: TRBJ2-5; V: TRBV2
CDR3: CASSLILAGWETQYF; DNA: TGTGCCAGCAGCTTAATACTAGCGGGATGGGAGACCCAGTACTTC; size: -; D: TRBD2; J: TRBJ2-5; V: TRBV7-2
CDR3: CASSLTGNDQPQHF; DNA: TGCGCCAGCAGCTTGACAGGAAATGATCAGCCCCAGCATTTT; size: many; D: -; J: TRBJ1-5; V: TRBV5-1
CDR3: CAWSPLGTGELFF; DNA: TGTGCCTGGAGTCCACTAGGCACCGGGGAGCTGTTTTTT; size: -; D: -; J: TRBJ2-2; V: TRBV30
CDR3: CATKGPSTYEQYF; DNA: TGTGCCACCAAGGGCCCCTCGACCTACGAGCAGTACTTC; size: many; D: -; J: TRBJ2-7; V: TRBV2
CDR3: CASSPGSNGGNTEAFF; DNA: TGCGCCAGCAGCCCGGGGTCAAACGGAGGGAACACTGAAGCTTTCTTT; size: many; D: -; J: TRBJ1-1; V: TRBV5-1
CDR3: CASRFPGQGHGYTF; DNA: TGTGCCAGCAGATTCCCGGGACAGGGACATGGCTACACCTTC; size: many; D: TRBD1; J: TRBJ1-2; V: TRBV27
CDR3: CAWSDRDNQPQHF; DNA: TGTGCCTGGAGTGACAGGGACAATCAGCCCCAGCATTTT; size: many; D: -; J: TRBJ1-5; V: TRBV30
CDR3: CASANGGEQYF; DNA: TGTGCCAGCGCCAATGGAGGCGAGCAGTACTTC; size: many; D: -; J: TRBJ2-7; V: TRBV14
CDR3: CASSLGGTNSPLHF; DNA: TGTGCCAGCAGCTTAGGAGGAACTAATTCACCCCTCCACTTT; size: many; D: -; J: TRBJ1-6; V: TRBV7-9
CDR3: CASSSGARIGGYTF; DNA: TGTGCCAGCAGTTCCGGGGCGCGTATCGGTGGCTACACCTTC; size: -; D: -; J: TRBJ1-2; V: TRBV12-3/TRBV12-4
CDR3: CASSKTGTRDEQYF; DNA: TGCGCCAGCAGTAAGACCGGGACCCGAGACGAGCAGTACTTC; size: many; D: -; J: TRBJ2-7; V: TRBV5-1
CDR3: CASSYSPGYRETQYF; DNA: TGTGCCAGCAGCTACAGCCCGGGGTACCGAGAGACCCAGTACTTC; size: many; D: -; J: TRBJ2-5; V: TRBV11-2
CDR3: CASTQTGAGDTEAFF; DNA: TGTGCCAGTACACAGACAGGGGCGGGGGACACTGAAGCTTTCTTT; size: -; D: TRBD1; J: TRBJ1-1; V: TRBV19
CDR3: CATSSQAGTGGHEQYF; DNA: TGTGCCACCAGTTCCCAAGCCGGGACAGGGGGTCACGAGCAGTACTTC; size: many; D: TRBD1; J: TRBJ2-7; V: TRBV24-1
CDR3: CASRERETQYF; DNA: TGTGCCAGCAGGGAGAGGGAGACCCAGTACTTC; size: many; D: -; J: TRBJ2-5; V: TRBV28
CDR3: CASSLSRDTQAFF; DNA: TGTGCCAGCAGCTTATCCCGGGACACCCAAGCTTTCTTT; size: many; D: -; J: TRBJ1-1; V: TRBV7-6
CDR3: CASSQRPGELFF; DNA: TGTGCCAGCAGCCAAAGACCAGGGGAGCTGTTTTTT; size: few; D: -; J: TRBJ2-2; V: TRBV5-4
CDR3: CASSTQTEGDQETQYF; DNA: TGTGCCAGCAGTACCCAGACGGAGGGTGACCAAGAGACCCAGTACTTC; size: many; D: -; J: TRBJ2-5; V: TRBV28
CDR3: CASSFPAGPGTRRTGELFF; DNA: TGTGCCAGCAGCTTCCCTGCCGGACCCGGGACTAGGAGGACCGGGGAGCTGTTTTTT; size: many; D: TRBD2; J: TRBJ2-2; V: TRBV7-2
CDR3: CASSWSGSGETQYF; DNA: TGTGCCAGCAGCTGGAGCGGGAGCGGGGAGACCCAGTACTTC; size: many; D: TRBD2; J: TRBJ2-5; V: TRBV7-9
CDR3: CASSRLASGGEETQYF; DNA: TGTGCCAGCAGTCGACTGGCTAGCGGGGGTGAAGAGACCCAGTACTTC; size: many; D: TRBD2; J: TRBJ2-5; V: TRBV27
CDR3: CASSTSSGRAWNEQYF; DNA: TGTGCCAGCAGCACTTCTAGCGGGAGGGCCTGGAACGAGCAGTACTTC; size: many; D: TRBD2; J: TRBJ2-7; V: TRBV13
CDR3: CASSSARLAGEETQYF; DNA: TGCGCCAGCAGCTCAGCCCGACTAGCGGGAGAAGAGACCCAGTACTTC; size: many; D: TRBD2; J: TRBJ2-5; V: TRBV5-1
CDR3: CSATTGGFSEQYF; DNA: TGCAGTGCTACGACAGGGGGGTTCTCCGAGCAGTACTTC; size: many; D: TRBD1; J: TRBJ2-7; V: TRBV20-1
CDR3: CASSRQGPNYGYTF; DNA: TGTGCCAGCAGCAGACAGGGCCCAAACTATGGCTACACCTTC; size: many; D: TRBD1; J: TRBJ1-2; V: TRBV3-1
CDR3: CASSPTGGSNYGYTF; DNA: TGTGCCAGCAGCCCAACGGGGGGATCTAACTATGGCTACACCTTC; size: many; D: -; J: TRBJ1-2; V: TRBV7-8
CDR3: CASRPPGLAGSGANVLTF; DNA: TGTGCCAGCAGACCTCCGGGACTAGCGGGTTCAGGGGCCAACGTCCTGACTTTC; size: many; D: TRBD2; J: TRBJ2-6; V: TRBV28
CDR3: CASSPRGRGYQETQYF; DNA: TGTGCCAGCAGCCCACGTGGGAGGGGGTACCAAGAGACCCAGTACTTC; size: many; D: -; J: TRBJ2-5; V: TRBV6-5
CDR3: CSARVLATGRETQYF; DNA: TGCAGTGCTAGAGTGCTGGCGACTGGCCGGGAGACCCAGTACTTC; size: many; D: -; J: TRBJ2-5; V: TRBV20-1
CDR3: CASRRASGSSYEQYF; DNA: TGTGCCAGCAGGAGAGCCAGCGGGAGCTCCTACGAGCAGTACTTC; size: few; D: TRBD2; J: TRBJ2-7; V: TRBV12-3/TRBV12-4
CDR3: CASSLEPRNYNEQFF; DNA: TGTGCCAGCAGCTTAGAACCGAGAAATTACAATGAGCAGTTCTTC; size: many; D: -; J: TRBJ2-1; V: TRBV7-8
CDR3: CSTTGGGYSNQPQHF; DNA: TGCAGCACTACGGGTGGGGGCTATAGCAATCAGCCCCAGCATTTT; size: -; D: -; J: TRBJ1-5; V: TRBV20-1
CDR3: CASSYEGGTGELFF; DNA: TGTGCCAGCAGCTATGAAGGGGGCACCGGGGAGCTGTTTTTT; size: many; D: -; J: TRBJ2-2; V: TRBV11-3
CDR3: CASSFDWRTDTQYF; DNA: TGTGCCAGCAGCTTTGATTGGCGCACAGATACGCAGTATTTT; size: -; D: -; J: TRBJ2-3; V: TRBV11-2
CDR3: CASSNSGIYGYTF; DNA: TGTGCCAGCAGTAACAGCGGGATCTATGGCTACACCTTC; size: many; D: -; J: TRBJ1-2; V: TRBV2
CDR3: CATSSFGGETQYF; DNA: TGTGCCACCAGCAGCTTCGGGGGAGAGACCCAGTACTTC; size: -; D: -; J: TRBJ2-5; V: TRBV15
CDR3: CASHPDGQLRNTGELFF; DNA: TGTGCCAGCCACCCAGACGGACAACTCAGGAACACCGGGGAGCTGTTTTTT; size: many; D: -; J: TRBJ2-2; V: TRBV9
CDR3: CASPLPGANQPQHF; DNA: TGTGCTAGTCCGCTCCCGGGGGCTAATCAGCCCCAGCATTTT; size: many; D: -; J: TRBJ1-5; V: TRBV12-5
CDR3: CASSLAGGAGEQYF; DNA: TGTGCCAGCAGCTTAGCCGGGGGCGCCGGCGAGCAGTACTTC; size: -; D: -; J: TRBJ2-7; V: TRBV7-3